The 14 T cell receptor delta chains reported below all come from one sample, sequenced in a study of γδ T cells in repeated Plasmodium falciparum infection. Gammadelta T cells were flow-sorted from PBMC into Vgamma9/Vdelta2+ and Vdelta2-negative populations for bulk analysis. TCRdb ran CATT on the multiplex PCR reads. Counted here are about 93,000 delta-chain clones, 0.75% to 1% occurring once; the ten biggest clones make up more than 9%. The sequenced material came from gamma-delta T cells from blood. The receptors here all came from a pool of human donors (malaria-infected and uninfected, not separated).

About this clone itself: This likely traces to a read error, being one base from a far larger clone. Other DNA sequences in this specimen translate into the identical CDR3. V is TRDV2 and J is TRDJ1; TRDD3 matches at 8 bases. Here the J gene was assigned by germline matching of the DNA, as TCRdb has none. V was pared by 3 bases and J by 6 bases, with 8 bases of the junction left unmatched. This CDR3 contains 14 residues. Per the germline V gene, CDR1 is GEAIGNYY and CDR2 is EKD. The CDR3 reads CACDPVLGENKLIF. The CDR3 coding sequence is TGTGCCTGTGACCCCGTGCTGGGGGAGAATAAACTCATCTTT.

This clone was observed a handful of times. This probably arose from a read error, given a far larger clone one base away. The gene calls are TRDV2 and TRDJ1; 10 bases fit TRDD3. The J gene comes from matching the DNA to germline here; TCRdb lacks it. This CDR3 has 24 residues. Germline CDR1 GEAIGNYY, CDR2 EKD. Trimming cost V 0 bases and J 0 bases; bases outside gene matches: 27. The CDR3 coding sequence is TGTGCCTGTGACACCGTTAATACCGGGGGATACGCGCCCACGACCCAGTCGTACACCGATAAACTCATCTTT. Protein: CACDTVNTGGYAPTTQSYTDKLIF.

Of note for this clone: The translation of this DNA and the TCRdb protein of a much larger clone differ at residue 14, probably owing to a read error; the protein shown here is translated from the DNA. The chain joins TRDV2 to TRDJ1; the match to TRDD3 covers 13 bases. The J gene, left out of TCRdb, was set here by checking the DNA against germline. V shed 3 bases, J shed 4 bases, and the junction held 16 bases outside the gene matches. Germline V CDR1 and CDR2: GEAIGNYY, EKD. The CDR3 contains 19 residues. CDR3 bases: TGTGCCTGTGACGCTCTACTGGGGGATACGAACCGATTGGGCGATAAACTCATCTTT. It yields the protein CACDALLGDTNRLGDKLIF.

This clone was observed a handful of times. Only one base separates this from a far larger clonotype, so it likely reflects a read error. Additional DNA sequences in this sample encode the identical CDR3. V and J are TRDV1 and TRDJ1; no definite D call. The CDR3 sequence is 12 residues long. V lost 4 bases, J lost 8 bases, and 11 bases lay in between. The V gene's germline CDR1 is TSWWSYY and CDR2 QGS. CDR3 coding DNA: TGTGCTCTTGGGGCCGTCTCCCAAAAACTCATCTTT. It specifies CALGAVSQKLIF.

This clone was recorded at least ten times. TCRdb's protein, taken from a much larger clone, differs from this DNA's translation at residue 17, likely owing to a read error; the protein displayed comes from the DNA. V gene TRDV2 combines with J gene TRDJ1; 8 positions agree with TRDD3. The CDR3 length is 19 residues. Germline CDR1 reads GEAIGNYY; CDR2 reads EKD. CDR3 residues: CACDSDSSGGPVYTDKRIF. In DNA form, the CDR3 reads TGTGCCTGTGACTCTGACTCTTCTGGGGGACCGGTGTACACCGATAAACGCATCTTT.

Comments on this clone: A far bigger clonotype differs at one base, so this is likely a read error. Different DNA sequences within this sample yield the same CDR3. This sequence joins TRDV2 and TRDJ1; no definite D call. No J segment appears in TCRdb, so it was assigned here by matching the sequence to germline. The CDR3 has 14 residues. V was clipped by 7 bases and J by 4 bases, with 18 bases between them. Germline lookup yields CDR1 GEAIGNYY and CDR2 EKD. The CDR3 sequence: CACDSMGPVDKLIF. The CDR3, as DNA: TGTGCCTGCGACTCGATGGGCCCTGTCGATAAACTCATCTTT.

There are a few counts of this clone. This DNA's translation and the protein TCRdb lists, from a much larger clone, do not match at residue 10, likely due to a read error; the protein shown is translated from the DNA. The V and J genes are TRDV2 and TRDJ1, with TRDD3 identical over 7 bases. Here the J gene was assigned by germline matching of the DNA, as TCRdb has none. This CDR3 region has 18 residues. V lost 0 bases, J lost 0 bases, and 12 bases stayed unmatched. Germline assignment: CDR1 GEAIGNYY and CDR2 EKD. The CDR3 loop is CACDTPGLGNLYTDKLIF. CDR3 DNA sequence: TGTGCCTGTGACACCCCAGGACTGGGGAATCTGTACACCGATAAACTCATCTTT.

Points on this clone: TCRdb's protein, taken from a much larger clone, differs from this DNA's translation at residue 16, likely owing to a read error; the protein displayed comes from the DNA. The chain is built from TRDV1 and TRDJ1; 10 nucleotides match TRDD3. After removal of 3 bases from V and 9 bases from J, the junction contained 22 bases not matched to a gene. This CDR3 comprises 19 residues. Germline CDR1 TSWWSYY, CDR2 QGS. CDR3 DNA sequence: TGTGCTCTTGGGGATCCCGAATCTCCTTACTGGGGGATGTTTGATGAACTCATCTTT. Translating it yields CALGDPESPYWGMFDELIF.

This clone was observed a handful of times. The protein TCRdb gives is from a much larger clone and does not agree with this DNA's translation at residue 9, likely a read error; the protein shown here comes from the DNA. The V and J genes are TRDV1 and TRDJ1; D is ambiguous. The J gene was not available in TCRdb and was assigned here by matching the DNA to germline segments. This CDR3 has 15 residues. Germline assignment: CDR1 TSWWSYY and CDR2 QGS. Trimming removed 2 bases from V and 1 base from J, with 11 bases in between. For the CDR3, the DNA is TGTGCTCTTGGGGAAGTGACCCCTTGCACCGATAAACTCATCTTT. Its protein product is CALGEVTPCTDKLIF.

Comment on this clone: This likely traces to a read error, being one base from a far larger clone. This sample also contains other DNA sequences that code for the same CDR3. The chain carries TRDV1 and TRDJ1; tentatively, D is TRDD1 or TRDD2 (6 bases each). Since TCRdb gives no J gene, matching the DNA to germline was used here to assign it. The CDR3 covers 19 residues. Germline CDR1 is TSWWSYY and CDR2 is QGS. The CDR3 sequence is CALGEISYVGIKWTDKLIF. For the CDR3, the DNA is TGTGCTCTCGGGGAAATATCCTACGTAGGGATTAAGTGGACCGATAAACTCATCTTT.

Only a few counts were recorded for this clone. This DNA's translation differs at residue 8 from TCRdb's protein, which comes from a much larger clone; a read error is likely, and the protein shown is translated from the DNA. The chain is built from TRDV1 and TRDJ1, with TRDD3 matching 9 bases. Since TCRdb gives no J gene, matching the DNA to germline was used here to assign it. V lost 5 bases, J lost 1 base, and 20 bases stayed unmatched. From germline, CDR1 is TSWWSYY and CDR2 QGS. This CDR3 is built from 20 residues. CDR3 amino acids: CALGTSNCVPWGIPTDKLIF. The DNA for the CDR3 is TGTGCTCTTGGGACCAGCAACTGCGTGCCCTGGGGGATCCCCACCGATAAACTCATCTTT.

This clone was seen a few times. A read error likely explains why the TCRdb protein, taken from a much larger clone, differs from this DNA's translation at residue 13; the protein shown is translated from the DNA. The chain couples TRDV1 to TRDJ1; 8 bases match TRDD3. As TCRdb names no J gene, one was assigned here on the basis of a DNA match to germline. The V and J ends lost 1 base and 4 bases, in that order; junction bases with no gene match: 17. Germline CDR1 is TSWWSYY and CDR2 is QGS. The CDR3 is 19 amino acids. The CDR3 is CALGEPTSFQLGGFDKLIF. CDR3 bases: TGTGCTCTTGGGGAACCTACTTCCTTCCAACTGGGGGGTTTCGATAAACTCATCTTT.

As regards this clone: The protein held in TCRdb is that of a much larger clone and does not match this DNA's translation at residue 8, likely because of a read error; the protein shown is translated from the DNA. This chain joins TRDV2 and TRDJ1; a weak D match, TRDD3 (6 bases). As TCRdb names no J gene, one was assigned here on the basis of a DNA match to germline. Trimming took 6 bases from V and 2 from J, leaving 21 bases between them. The germline gives CDR1 GEAIGNYY, CDR2 EKD. This CDR3 is 16 amino acids long. The CDR3 DNA sequence: TGTGCCTGTCGAAGTACTGGGAGACCAAGAACCGATAAACTCATCTTT. As protein: CACRSTGRPRTDKLIF.

Only a few counts were recorded for this clone. The TCRdb record carries a much larger clone's protein, which differs from this DNA's translation at residue 17; a read error is the likely cause, and the protein listed here is the DNA translation. The V gene is listed as TRDV1; no J gene was called; the table's D call, TRDD3, has no DNA check behind it. The CDR3 is 19 residues long. From germline, CDR1 is TSWWSYY and CDR2 QGS. CDR3 in amino acids: CALGDPFLRRWGRTDKPIF. The CDR3 nucleotides read TGTGCTCTTGGGGATCCCTTCCTACGTAGGTGGGGGAGAACCGATAAACCCATCTTT.